The clone carrying this T cell receptor beta chain was seen repeatedly, ten times or more. Its antigen is unidentified. TCRdb itself ran the 5' RACE reads through MiXCR, one entry per CDR3 protein. The sample carries about 340,000 distinct CDR3 sequences, 10% to 15% recorded once. Trimming took off 7 bases at V and 0 bases at J, with 16 bases between the two ends. The CDR3 consists of 16 residues. Germline CDR1 reads MNHEY; CDR2 reads SMNVEV (reference sequence). This sample was taken from a study of identical twins. Healthy Caucasians, and only they, were the donors. The study, taken as a whole, reports: These conclusions were based on statistical analysis (cross-sectional, not following the same donors). In cord blood, abundant beta clonotypes had fewer insertions; memory showed no trend. Out-of-frame TCR alpha sharing observed in monozygotic twins exceeded model estimates.

The sample was also reused in another study, on yellow fever vaccine responses in identical twins.

The chain employs TRBV27 and TRBJ2-1, with no clear D. The material sequenced was CD8+ T cells sorted from blood. This clonotype was obtained from a woman aged 18-29 years in good health. CDR3 bases: TGTGCCAGCACCACCTCCCTGACCACCTCCTACAATGAGCAGTTCTTC. The encoded protein is CASTTSLTTSYNEQFF.